The clone carrying this T cell receptor (beta chain) came up a few times. Its target is not known. This sample is part of a study of CD8 T cells in ankylosing spondylitis. Broader study findings: Reported data indicate significant enrichment of disease-linked clones within matched ankylosing spondylitis synovial fluid.

The CDR3 is 13 residues long. Per the germline V gene, CDR1 is LNHDA and CDR2 is SQIVND (reference sequence). The V gene lost 6 bases and the J gene lost 3 bases, with 9 bases spanning the gap. MiXCR was run by TCRdb on the 5' RACE reads, yielding one entry per CDR3 protein. Of some 200,000 distinct CDR3 sequences in the sample, 18% are singletons; the top ten hold around 4.5%. The chain uses TRBV19 and TRBJ2-1; perhaps TRBD1 as D (5 bases). The sequencing input was blood, either unsorted or a sorted T cell fraction (not recorded which). The sequence came from a male donor under 35 with ankylosing spondylitis or in good health (not recorded which). The CDR3 is CASRQGFYNEQFF. DNA for the CDR3: TGTGCCAGTAGGCAGGGTTTCTACAATGAGCAGTTCTTC.